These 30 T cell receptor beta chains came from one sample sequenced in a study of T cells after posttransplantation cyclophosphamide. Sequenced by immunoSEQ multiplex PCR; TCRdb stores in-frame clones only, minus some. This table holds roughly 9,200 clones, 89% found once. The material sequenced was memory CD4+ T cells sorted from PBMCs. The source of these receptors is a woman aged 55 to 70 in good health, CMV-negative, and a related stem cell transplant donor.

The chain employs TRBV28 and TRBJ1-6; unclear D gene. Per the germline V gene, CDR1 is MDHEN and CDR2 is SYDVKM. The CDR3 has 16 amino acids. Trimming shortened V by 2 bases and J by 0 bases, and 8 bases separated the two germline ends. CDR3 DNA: TGTGCCAGCAGTTTACCCACTAGCTCCTATAATTCACCCCTCCACTTT. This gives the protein CASSLPTSSYNSPLHF.

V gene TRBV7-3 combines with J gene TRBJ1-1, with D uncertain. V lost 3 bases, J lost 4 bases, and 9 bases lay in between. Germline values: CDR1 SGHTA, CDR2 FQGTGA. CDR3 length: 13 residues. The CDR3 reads CASSLYGSTEAFF. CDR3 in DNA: TGTGCCAGCAGCTTGTACGGGAGCACTGAAGCTTTCTTT.

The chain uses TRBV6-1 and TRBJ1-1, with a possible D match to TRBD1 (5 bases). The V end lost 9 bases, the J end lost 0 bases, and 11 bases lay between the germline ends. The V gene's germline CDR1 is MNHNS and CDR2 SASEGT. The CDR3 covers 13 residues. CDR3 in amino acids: CASRDSLNTEAFF. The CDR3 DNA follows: TGTGCCAGTAGAGACAGTCTGAACACTGAAGCTTTCTTT.

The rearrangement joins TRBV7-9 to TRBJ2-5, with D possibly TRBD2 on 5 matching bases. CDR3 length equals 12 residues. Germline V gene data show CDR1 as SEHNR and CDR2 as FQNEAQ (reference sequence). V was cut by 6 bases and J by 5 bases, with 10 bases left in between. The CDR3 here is CASRERGETQYF. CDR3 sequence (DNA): TGTGCCAGCAGGGAGAGAGGGGAGACCCAGTACTTC.

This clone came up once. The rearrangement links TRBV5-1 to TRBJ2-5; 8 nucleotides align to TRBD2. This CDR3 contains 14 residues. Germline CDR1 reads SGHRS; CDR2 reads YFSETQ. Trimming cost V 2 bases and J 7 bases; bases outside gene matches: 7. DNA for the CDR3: TGCGCCAGCAGCTTAGCGGGAGATGGAGTGACCCAGTACTTC. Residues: CASSLAGDGVTQYF.

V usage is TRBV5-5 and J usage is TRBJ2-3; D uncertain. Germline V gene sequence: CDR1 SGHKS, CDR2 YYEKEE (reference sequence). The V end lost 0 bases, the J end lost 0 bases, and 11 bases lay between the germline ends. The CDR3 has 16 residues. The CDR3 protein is CASSLGAHISTDTQYF. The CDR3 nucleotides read TGTGCCAGCAGCTTGGGGGCCCATATTAGCACAGATACGCAGTATTTT.

DNA for the CDR3: TGTGCCAGCTCACCACTCCCGGACGGGAAGAATGAGGGCTACACCTTC. Its protein is CASSPLPDGKNEGYTF. This chain uses TRBV18 with TRBJ1-2, with unresolved D. V lost 1 base, J lost 8 bases, and 20 bases lay in between. The length of the CDR3 is 16 residues. Per the germline V gene, CDR1 is KGHSH and CDR2 is LQKENI. The full variable domain, with the rest looked up from reference TRBV18 and TRBJ1-2, is NAGVMQNPRHLVRRRGQEARLRCSPMKGHSHVYWYRQLPEEGLKFMVYLQKENIIDESGMPKERFSAEFPKEGPSILRIQQVVRGDSAAYFCASSPLPDGKNEGYTFGSGTRLTVV.

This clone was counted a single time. DNA for the CDR3: TGCGCCAGCAGCCCGAGCGGGACAGGAGTCAATGAGCAGTTCTTC. Residues: CASSPSGTGVNEQFF. The chain uses TRBV5-1 and TRBJ2-1; weak D call: TRBD1 (8 bases). The CDR3 is 15 residues long. Germline V CDR1 and CDR2: SGHRS, YFSETQ. V lost 4 bases to trimming and J lost 6 bases, with 17 bases between them.

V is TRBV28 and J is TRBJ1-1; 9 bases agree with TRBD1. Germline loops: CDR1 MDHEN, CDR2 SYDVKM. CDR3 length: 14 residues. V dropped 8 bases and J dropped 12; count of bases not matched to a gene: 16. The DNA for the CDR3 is TGTGCCAGCTTGAACGCCGGGACAGGGCTTGGGTCTTTCTTT. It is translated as CASLNAGTGLGSFF.

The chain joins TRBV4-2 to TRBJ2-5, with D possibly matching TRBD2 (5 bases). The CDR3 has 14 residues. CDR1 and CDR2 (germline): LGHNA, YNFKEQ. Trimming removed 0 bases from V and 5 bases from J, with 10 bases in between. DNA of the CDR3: TGTGCCAGCAGCCAAGAGAGGGATTTGGAGACCCAGTACTTC. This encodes CASSQERDLETQYF.

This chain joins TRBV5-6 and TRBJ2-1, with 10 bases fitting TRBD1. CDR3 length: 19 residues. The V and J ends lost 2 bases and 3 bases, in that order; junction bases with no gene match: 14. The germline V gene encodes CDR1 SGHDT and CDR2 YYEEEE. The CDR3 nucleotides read TGTGCCAGCAGCTTCCGGCCAGGGACAGGGGTGAGTCACTACAATGAGCAGTTCTTC. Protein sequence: CASSFRPGTGVSHYNEQFF. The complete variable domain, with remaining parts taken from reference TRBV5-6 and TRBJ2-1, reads DAGVTQSPTHLIKTRGQQVTLRCSPKSGHDTVSWYQQALGQGPQFIFQYYEEEERQRGNFPDRFSGHQFPNYSSELNVNALLLGDSALYLCASSFRPGTGVSHYNEQFFGPGTRLTVL.

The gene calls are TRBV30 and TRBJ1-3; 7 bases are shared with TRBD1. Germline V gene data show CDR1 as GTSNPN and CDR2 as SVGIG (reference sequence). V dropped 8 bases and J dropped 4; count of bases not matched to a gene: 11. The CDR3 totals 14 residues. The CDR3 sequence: CATIPPGQGNTIYF. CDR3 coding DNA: TGTGCCACAATTCCACCGGGACAGGGAAACACCATATATTTT.

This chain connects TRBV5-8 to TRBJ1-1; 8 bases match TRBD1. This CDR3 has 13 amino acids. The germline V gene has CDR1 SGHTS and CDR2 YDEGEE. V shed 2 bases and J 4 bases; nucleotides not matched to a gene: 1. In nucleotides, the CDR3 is TGTGCCAGCAGCTTCAGGGGGCGCACTGAAGCTTTCTTT. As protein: CASSFRGRTEAFF. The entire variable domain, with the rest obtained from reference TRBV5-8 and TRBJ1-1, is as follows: EAGVTQSPTHLIKTRGQQATLRCSPISGHTSVYWYQQALGLGLQFLLWYDEGEERNRGNFPPRFSGRQFPNYSSELNVNALELEDSALYLCASSFRGRTEAFFGQGTRLTVV.

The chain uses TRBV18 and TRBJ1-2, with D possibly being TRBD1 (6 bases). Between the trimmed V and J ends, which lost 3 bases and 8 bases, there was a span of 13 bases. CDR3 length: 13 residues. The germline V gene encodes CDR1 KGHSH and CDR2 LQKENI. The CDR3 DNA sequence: TGTGCCAGCTCACCGGGTGACAGGACGGGCTACACCTTC. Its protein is CASSPGDRTGYTF.

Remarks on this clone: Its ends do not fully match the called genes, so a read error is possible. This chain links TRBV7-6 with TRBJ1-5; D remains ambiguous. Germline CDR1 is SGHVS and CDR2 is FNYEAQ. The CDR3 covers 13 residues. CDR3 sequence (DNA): TGTGCCAGCAGCTTAGGTAGCGATCAGCCCCAGCATTTT. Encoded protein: CASSLGSDQPQHF.

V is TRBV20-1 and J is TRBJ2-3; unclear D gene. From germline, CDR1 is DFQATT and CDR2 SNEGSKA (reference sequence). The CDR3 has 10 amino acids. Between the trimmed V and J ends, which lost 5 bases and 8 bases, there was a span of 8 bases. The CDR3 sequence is CSAPRSTQYF. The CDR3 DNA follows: TGCAGTGCTCCCAGGTCTACGCAGTATTTT.

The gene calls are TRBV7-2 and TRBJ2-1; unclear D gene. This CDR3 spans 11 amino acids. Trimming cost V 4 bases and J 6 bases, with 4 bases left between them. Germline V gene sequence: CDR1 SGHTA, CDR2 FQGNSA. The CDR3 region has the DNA TGTGCCAGCAGCTCTAGCAATGAGCAGTTCTTC. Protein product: CASSSSNEQFF. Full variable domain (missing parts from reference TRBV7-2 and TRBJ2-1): GAGVSQSPSNKVTEKGKDVELRCDPISGHTALYWYRQSLGQGLEFLIYFQGNSAPDKSGLPSDRFSAERTGGSVSTLTIQRTQQEDSAVYLCASSSSNEQFFGPGTRLTVL.

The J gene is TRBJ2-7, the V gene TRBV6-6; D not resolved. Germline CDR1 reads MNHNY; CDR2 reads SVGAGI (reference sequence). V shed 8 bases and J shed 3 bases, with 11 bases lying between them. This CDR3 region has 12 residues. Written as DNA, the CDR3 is TGTGCCAGCGGTTCGTCTTACTACGAGCAGTACTTC. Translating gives CASGSSYYEQYF.

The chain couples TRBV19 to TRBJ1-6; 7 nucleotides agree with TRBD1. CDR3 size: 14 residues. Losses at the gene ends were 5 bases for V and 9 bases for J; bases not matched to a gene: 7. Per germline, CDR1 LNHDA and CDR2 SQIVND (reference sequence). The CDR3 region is CASSFRQGLSPLHF. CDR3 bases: TGTGCCAGTAGTTTCAGACAGGGACTTTCACCCCTCCACTTT.

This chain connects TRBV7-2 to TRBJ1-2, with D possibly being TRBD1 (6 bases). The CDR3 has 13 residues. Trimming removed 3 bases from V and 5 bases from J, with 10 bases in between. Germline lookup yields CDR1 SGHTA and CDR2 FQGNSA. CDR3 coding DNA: TGTGCCAGCAGCTTGCCCAGGGGTTATGGCTACACCTTC. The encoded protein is CASSLPRGYGYTF.

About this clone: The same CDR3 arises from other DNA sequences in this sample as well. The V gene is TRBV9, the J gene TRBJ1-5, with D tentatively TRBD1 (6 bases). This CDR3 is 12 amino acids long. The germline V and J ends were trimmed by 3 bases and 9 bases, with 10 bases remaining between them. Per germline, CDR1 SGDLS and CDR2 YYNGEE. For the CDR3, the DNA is TGTGCCAGCAGCGGGGGGCAGGGGCCCCAGCATTTT. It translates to CASSGGQGPQHF.

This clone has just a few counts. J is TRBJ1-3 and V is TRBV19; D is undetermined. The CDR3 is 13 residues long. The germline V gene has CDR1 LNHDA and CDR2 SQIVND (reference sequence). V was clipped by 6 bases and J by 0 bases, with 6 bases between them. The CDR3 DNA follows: TGTGCCAGTAGAGCGAGCTCTGGAAACACCATATATTTT. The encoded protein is CASRASSGNTIYF.

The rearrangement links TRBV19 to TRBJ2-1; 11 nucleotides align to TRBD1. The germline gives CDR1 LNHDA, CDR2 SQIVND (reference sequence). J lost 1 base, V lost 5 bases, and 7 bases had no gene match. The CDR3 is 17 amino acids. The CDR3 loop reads CASSPGTGGSSYNEQFF. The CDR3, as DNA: TGTGCCAGTAGTCCCGGGACAGGGGGATCTTCCTACAATGAGCAGTTCTTC.

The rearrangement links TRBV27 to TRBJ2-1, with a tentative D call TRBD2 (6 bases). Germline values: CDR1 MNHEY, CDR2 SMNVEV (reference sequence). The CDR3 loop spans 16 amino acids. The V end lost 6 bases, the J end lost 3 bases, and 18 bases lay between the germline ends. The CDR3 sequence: CASRVGGRVSYNEQFF. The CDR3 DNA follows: TGTGCCAGCAGGGTCGGAGGGCGCGTTAGCTACAATGAGCAGTTCTTC.

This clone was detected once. The CDR3 reads CASSLAGRARRDHEQFF. For the CDR3, the DNA is TGTGCCAGCAGCTTAGCAGGGAGGGCCCGCCGCGACCATGAGCAGTTCTTC. The chain recombines TRBV7-9 with TRBJ2-1; 7 bases map to TRBD2. J lost 8 bases, V lost 0 bases, and 13 bases had no gene match. The CDR3 consists of 17 residues. Germline CDR1 reads SEHNR; CDR2 reads FQNEAQ (reference sequence).

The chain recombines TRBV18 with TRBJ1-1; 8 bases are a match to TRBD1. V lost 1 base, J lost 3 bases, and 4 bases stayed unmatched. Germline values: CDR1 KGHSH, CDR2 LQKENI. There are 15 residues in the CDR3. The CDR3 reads CASSPRQGIDTEAFF. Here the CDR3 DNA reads TGTGCCAGCTCACCACGACAGGGGATCGACACTGAAGCTTTCTTT.

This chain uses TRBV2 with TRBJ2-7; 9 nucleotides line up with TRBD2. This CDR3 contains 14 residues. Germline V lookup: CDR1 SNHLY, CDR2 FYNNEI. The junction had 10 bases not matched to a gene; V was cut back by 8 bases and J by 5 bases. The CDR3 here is CASEGGGVENEQYF. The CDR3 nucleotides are TGTGCCAGCGAAGGCGGGGGGGTTGAAAACGAGCAGTACTTC. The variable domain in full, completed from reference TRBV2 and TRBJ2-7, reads EPEVTQTPSHQVTQMGQEVILRCVPISNHLYFYWYRQILGQKVEFLVSFYNNEISEKSEIFDDQFSVERPDGSNFTLKIRSTKLEDSAMYFCASEGGGVENEQYFGPGTRLTVT.

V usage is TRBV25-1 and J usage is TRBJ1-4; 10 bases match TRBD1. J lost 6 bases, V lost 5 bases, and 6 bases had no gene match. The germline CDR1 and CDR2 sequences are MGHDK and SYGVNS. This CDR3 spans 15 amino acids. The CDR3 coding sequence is TGTGCCAGCAGTACCCGGACAGGGGGGGATGAAAAACTGTTTTTT. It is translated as CASSTRTGGDEKLFF.

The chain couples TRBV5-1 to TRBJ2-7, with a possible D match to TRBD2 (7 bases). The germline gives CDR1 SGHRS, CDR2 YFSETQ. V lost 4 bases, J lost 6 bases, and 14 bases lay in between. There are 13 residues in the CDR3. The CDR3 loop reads CASSLRGGVEQYF. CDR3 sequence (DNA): TGCGCCAGCAGCCTCAGGGGAGGGGTCGAGCAGTACTTC.

CDR3 residues: CASNGQGHSPLHF. The DNA for the CDR3 is TGTGCCAGTAATGGACAGGGTCATTCACCCCTCCACTTT. The chain carries TRBV9 and TRBJ1-6; 8 bases are a match to TRBD1. This CDR3 has 13 residues. V was clipped by 8 bases and J by 8 bases; unmatched bases: 6. The germline gives CDR1 SGDLS, CDR2 YYNGEE.